The present T cell receptor beta chain was sequenced within a study of Ad26.COV2.S vaccination and SARS-CoV-2 variants. Indicated treatment: about 20 received Ad26.COV2.S at low or high dose, single or two shots; roughly five received placebo; per-sample allocation not given. At day 63 after the first vaccine or placebo injection, samples were drawn. The V and J ends lost 7 bases and 2 bases respectively, with 15 bases between them. This CDR3 region has 15 residues. Germline V gives CDR1 MDHEN, CDR2 SYDVKM. Only in-frame clones appear in the TCRdb table, and some are missing; sequencing was by immunoSEQ multiplex PCR. The data contain about half a million clones, about 89% of them seen just once; the ten biggest clones take up about 1.5%.

Sequences were derived from peripheral blood, sampled in a trial of Ad26.COV2.S vaccine versus placebo. V and J are TRBV28 and TRBJ2-1; D perhaps matches TRBD2 (6 bases). This sequence was found in a person aged 18-65 years who received the Ad26.COV2.S COVID-19 vaccine or a placebo. This chain's CDR3 is CASIEGTSTYNEQFF. In DNA, the CDR3 is TGTGCCAGCATCGAAGGCACTAGCACCTACAATGAGCAGTTCTTC.